This T cell receptor (beta chain) was recovered during a study of neoadjuvant anti-PD-1 for oral cavity cancer. Sequencing used immunoSEQ multiplex PCR; TCRdb keeps in-frame clones, though not all of them. This sample has 9,800 or so clones; approximately 61% occur once, and the top ten carry around 4.5%. The time point is: after neoadjuvant nivolumab, at surgical resection. This clonotype was obtained from a person aged 40 to 85 with oral cavity squamous cell carcinoma. Specimen: PBMCs, collected after nivolumab (anti-PD-1) treatment.

Here the CDR3 reads CASSPRPFNTEAFF. The CDR3 DNA reads TGTGCCAGCAGCCCCAGGCCTTTTAACACTGAAGCTTTCTTT. The chain combines TRBV7-6 with TRBJ1-1; D call uncertain. In germline, CDR1 is SGHVS, CDR2 FNYEAQ. V was cut by 5 bases and J by 2 bases, with 12 bases left in between. The CDR3 contains 14 residues.